The sequence of this T cell receptor (beta chain) was determined in a study of blood T cell repertoires in COVID-19. At the level of the study: Nucleic acid was either cDNA or gDNA, and it came from T cells, B-cell-depleted T cells, or PBMCs.

Libraries were prepared by immunoSEQ multiplex PCR; TCRdb keeps only in-frame clonotypes and omits some of them. The profile shows fewer than 75,000 clones, 85% to 90% of them singletons. Germline CDR1 and CDR2: MNHNS and SASEGT. The CDR3 extends over 15 amino acids. Unmatched junction bases numbered 6, after V lost 2 bases and J lost 13 bases. This TCR derives from a man aged 45-65 years with active COVID-19. The chain recombines TRBV6-1 with TRBJ2-1; 15 positions agree with TRBD2. Sequencing was carried out using peripheral blood. CDR3 in DNA: TGTGCCAGCAGTGAACGCAGGACTAGCGGGGGGGATCAGTTCTTC. This encodes CASSERRTSGGDQFF.